These 17 T cell receptor beta chains share one sample of origin, sequenced in a study of type 1 regulatory T cells. Their specific antigens are unknown. TCRdb processed the reads anew with MiXCR; each CDR3 protein has one entry. The sample carries roughly 62,000 distinct CDR3 sequences, approximately 60% recorded once. Sequenced: cultured non-Tr1 T cells, either the whole culture or a sorted T cell fraction (not recorded which). These receptors came from a human donor in good health.

Only one count was recorded for this clonotype. The chain carries TRBV7-9 and TRBJ1-5; D gene uncertain. The CDR3 is made up of 13 amino acids. Per germline, CDR1 SEHNR and CDR2 FQNEAQ (reference sequence). V dropped 4 bases and J dropped 5 bases, with 9 bases sitting between them. Here the CDR3 DNA reads TGTGCCAGCAGCTCCGGGCATTATCAGCCCCAGCATTTT. It yields the protein CASSSGHYQPQHF.

The V and J genes are TRBV5-1 and TRBJ2-5; a possible D gene is TRBD2 (6 bases). Germline V CDR1 and CDR2: SGHRS, YFSETQ. There are 15 residues in the CDR3. With 0 bases removed from V and 3 bases from J, the gap between germline ends came to 12 bases. The CDR3 loop is CASSLAGSTEETQYF. CDR3 nucleotides: TGCGCCAGCAGCTTGGCCGGGAGTACGGAAGAGACCCAGTACTTC. Looking up the rest from reference TRBV5-1 and TRBJ2-5 gives the full variable domain: KAGVTQTPRYLIKTRGQQVTLSCSPISGHRSVSWYQQTPGQGLQFLFEYFSETQRNKGNFPGRFSGRQFSNSRSEMNVSTLELGDSALYLCASSLAGSTEETQYFGPGTRLLVL.

The chain joins TRBV6-5 to TRBJ2-7; 9 positions agree with TRBD1. CDR1 is MNHEY, CDR2 SVGAGI, per germline. V trimming: 8 bases; J trimming: 4 bases; junction bases outside the gene matches: 6. CDR3 length equals 13 residues. CDR3 DNA sequence: TGTGCCAGCCGTAAGACAGGGGGTTACGAGCAGTACTTC. Its protein is CASRKTGGYEQYF.

In its sample, this clonotype was seen a few times. V is TRBV20-1 and J is TRBJ2-5; no clear D. V was trimmed by 4 bases and J by 5 bases, leaving 11 bases between them. Germline V gene data show CDR1 as DFQATT and CDR2 as SNEGSKA (reference sequence). CDR3 length equals 12 residues. The CDR3 nucleotides are TGCAGTGCTAAGGCCAGCGCGGAGACCCAGTACTTC. Translation: CSAKASAETQYF.

This clonotype was recorded a few times. The chain is built from TRBV27 and TRBJ1-1; possibly TRBD1 for D (6 bases). V was trimmed by 4 bases and J by 6 bases, leaving 18 bases between them. CDR3 length: 15 amino acids. Germline values: CDR1 MNHEY, CDR2 SMNVEV (reference sequence). Here the CDR3 DNA reads TGTGCCAGCAGTTCATACAGGGAAATGAGTCCTGAAGCTTTCTTT. Translated, it gives CASSSYREMSPEAFF.

The CDR3 DNA reads as TGTGCCAGCAGCCCCCACGACAGCTCCTACAATGAGCAGTTCTTC. Its translation is CASSPHDSSYNEQFF. The genes are TRBV9 and TRBJ2-1; D possibly corresponds to TRBD1 (5 bases). This CDR3 comprises 15 residues. V was shortened by 4 bases and J by 0 bases, with 11 bases between the two germline ends. Germline lookup yields CDR1 SGDLS and CDR2 YYNGEE.

The CDR3 here is CASSNRGMRTSGVNEQFF. The CDR3 DNA reads TGCGCCAGCAGCAATAGAGGCATGAGGACTAGCGGAGTCAATGAGCAGTTCTTC. The chain carries TRBV10-2 and TRBJ2-1; 10 bases agree with TRBD2. CDR1 and CDR2 (germline): WSHSY, SAAADI. The CDR3 length is 18 residues. Trimming took 6 bases from V and 6 from J; bases not matched to a gene: 17.

This clonotype was found a few times. V and J are TRBV2 and TRBJ2-7, with 8 positions matching TRBD1. CDR1 SNHLY and CDR2 FYNNEI come from the germline V gene. J was trimmed by 0 bases and V by 8 bases; bases with no gene match: 6. The CDR3 runs to 14 residues. The CDR3 bases are TGTGCCAGCTCTGGACAGGGATTCTCCTACGAGCAGTACTTC. Its protein is CASSGQGFSYEQYF.

This rearrangement joins TRBV12-3 or TRBV12-4 to TRBJ1-5, with D hard to call. Trimming stripped 5 bases from V and 3 bases from J, with 14 bases between. The CDR3 consists of 15 residues. The CDR3 is CASSPTIGYNQPQHF. The CDR3 DNA reads as TGTGCCAGCAGTCCCACCATCGGGTACAATCAGCCCCAGCATTTT.

The rearrangement joins TRBV21-1 to TRBJ1-1. TRBV21-1 is labeled a pseudogene. The CDR3 is made up of 16 amino acids. CDR3 region: CASSKGLVRLNTEAFF. For the CDR3, the DNA is TGTGCCAGCAGCAAAGGGCTGGTTCGGCTGAACACTGAAGCTTTCTTT.

CDR3 sequence (DNA): TGTGCCCAGGGCCGGGTCTTAAACACCGGGGAGCTGTTTTTT. It yields the protein CAQGRVLNTGELFF. The rearrangement uses TRBV2 and TRBJ2-2, with D possibly being TRBD1 (5 bases). V gave up 11 bases and J gave up 2 bases, with 15 bases separating them. The CDR3 runs to 14 residues. Germline assignment: CDR1 SNHLY and CDR2 FYNNEI.

The chain recombines TRBV7-8 with TRBJ2-2; D perhaps matches TRBD2 (6 bases). This CDR3 has 14 residues. V lost 5 bases to trimming and J lost 3 bases, with 10 bases between them. CDR1 is SGHVS, CDR2 FQNEAQ, per germline. CDR3 sequence: CASSGGLHTGELFF. The CDR3 nucleotides are TGTGCCAGCAGCGGGGGACTTCACACCGGGGAGCTGTTTTTT.

The chain links TRBV29-1 to TRBJ2-5; 9 bases line up with TRBD1. Losses at the gene ends were 6 bases for V and 5 bases for J; bases not matched to a gene: 4. CDR1 SQVTM and CDR2 ANQGSEA come from the germline V gene. The CDR3 has 12 residues. CDR3 protein: CSVPQGAETQYF. Here the CDR3 DNA reads TGCAGCGTCCCACAGGGGGCCGAGACCCAGTACTTC.

The chain has TRBV24-1 and TRBJ1-5; TRBD1 is a possible D gene (5 bases). The CDR3 is 14 residues long. The V and J ends lost 4 bases and 3 bases respectively, with 9 bases between them. CDR1 and CDR2 (germline): KGHDR, SFDVKD. The CDR3 DNA reads as TGTGCCACCAGTGAGGGACCGCCCAATCAGCCCCAGCATTTT. The encoded protein is CATSEGPPNQPQHF.

The chain joins TRBV7-2 to TRBJ2-5; 13 nucleotides match TRBD2. CDR1 is SGHTA and CDR2 is FQGNSA in the germline V gene. CDR3 length equals 15 residues. J lost 5 bases, V lost 5 bases, and 5 bases had no gene match. Here the CDR3 DNA reads TGTGCCAGCAGCGCCGGACTAGCGGGAGTGGAGACCCAGTACTTC. Encoded protein: CASSAGLAGVETQYF.

This clonotype was seen a single time. The CDR3 protein is CASRPPGSGSTEAFF. CDR3 DNA: TGTGCCAGCAGGCCGCCGGGGTCAGGTAGCACTGAAGCTTTCTTT. This rearrangement joins TRBV12-3 or TRBV12-4 to TRBJ1-1; D ambiguous. V lost 6 bases to trimming and J lost 4 bases, with 18 bases between them. This CDR3 has 15 residues.

The chain couples TRBV5-1 to TRBJ2-7; 10 positions agree with TRBD2. V lost 0 bases and J lost 0; bases outside the gene matches: 3. The CDR3 contains 16 residues. Germline V CDR1 and CDR2: SGHRS, YFSETQ. The CDR3 region has the DNA TGCGCCAGCAGCTTGGGACTAGCGGGTTACTCCTACGAGCAGTACTTC. This translates into CASSLGLAGYSYEQYF. Full variable domain (rest looked up from reference TRBV5-1 and TRBJ2-7): KAGVTQTPRYLIKTRGQQVTLSCSPISGHRSVSWYQQTPGQGLQFLFEYFSETQRNKGNFPGRFSGRQFSNSRSEMNVSTLELGDSALYLCASSLGLAGYSYEQYFGPGTRLTVT.